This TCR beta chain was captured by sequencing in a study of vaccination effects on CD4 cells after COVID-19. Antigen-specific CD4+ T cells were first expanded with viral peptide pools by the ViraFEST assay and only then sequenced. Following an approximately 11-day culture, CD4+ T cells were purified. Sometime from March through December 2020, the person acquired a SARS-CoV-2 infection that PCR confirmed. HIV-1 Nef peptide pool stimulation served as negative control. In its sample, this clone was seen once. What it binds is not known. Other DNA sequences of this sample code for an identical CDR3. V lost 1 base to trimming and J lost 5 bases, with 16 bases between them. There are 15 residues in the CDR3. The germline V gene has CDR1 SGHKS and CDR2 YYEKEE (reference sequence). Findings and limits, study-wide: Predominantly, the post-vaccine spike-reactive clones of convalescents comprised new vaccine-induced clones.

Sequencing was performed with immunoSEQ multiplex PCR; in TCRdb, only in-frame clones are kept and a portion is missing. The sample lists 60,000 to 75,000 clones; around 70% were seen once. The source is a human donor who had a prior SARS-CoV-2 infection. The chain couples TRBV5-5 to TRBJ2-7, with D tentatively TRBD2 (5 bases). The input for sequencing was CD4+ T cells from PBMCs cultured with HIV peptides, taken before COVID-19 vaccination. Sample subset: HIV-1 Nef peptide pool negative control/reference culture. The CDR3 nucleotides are TGTGCCAGCAGCTTGCCGGGGTTGCCATTCGACGAGCAGTACTTC. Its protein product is CASSLPGLPFDEQYF.